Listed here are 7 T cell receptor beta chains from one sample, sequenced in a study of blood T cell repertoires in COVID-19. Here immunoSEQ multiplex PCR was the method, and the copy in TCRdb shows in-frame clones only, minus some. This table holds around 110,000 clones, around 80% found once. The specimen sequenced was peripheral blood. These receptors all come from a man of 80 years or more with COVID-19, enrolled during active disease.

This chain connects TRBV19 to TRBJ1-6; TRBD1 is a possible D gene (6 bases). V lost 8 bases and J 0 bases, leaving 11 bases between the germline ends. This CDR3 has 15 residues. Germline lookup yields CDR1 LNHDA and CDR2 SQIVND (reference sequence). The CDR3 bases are TGTGCCAGTCGACAGGCGAGCTCCTATAATTCACCCCTCCACTTT. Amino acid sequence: CASRQASSYNSPLHF.

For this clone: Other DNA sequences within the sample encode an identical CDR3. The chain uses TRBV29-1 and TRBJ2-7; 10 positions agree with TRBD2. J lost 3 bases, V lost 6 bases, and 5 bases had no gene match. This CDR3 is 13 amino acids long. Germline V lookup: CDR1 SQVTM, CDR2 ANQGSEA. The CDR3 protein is CSVRTSGSYEQYF. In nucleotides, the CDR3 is TGCAGCGTAAGGACTAGCGGAAGCTACGAGCAGTACTTC.

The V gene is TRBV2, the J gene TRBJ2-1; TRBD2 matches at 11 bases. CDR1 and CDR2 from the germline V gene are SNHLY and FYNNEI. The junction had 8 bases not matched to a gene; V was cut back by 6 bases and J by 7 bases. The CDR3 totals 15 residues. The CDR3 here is CASSRTSGWVNEQFF. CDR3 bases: TGTGCCAGCAGCAGGACTAGCGGGTGGGTGAATGAGCAGTTCTTC.

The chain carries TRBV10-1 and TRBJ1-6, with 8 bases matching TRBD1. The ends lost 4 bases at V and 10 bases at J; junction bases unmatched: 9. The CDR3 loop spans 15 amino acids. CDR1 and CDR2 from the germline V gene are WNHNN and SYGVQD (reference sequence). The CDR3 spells CASSACRGPESPLHF. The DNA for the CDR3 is TGCGCCAGCAGTGCGTGCAGGGGGCCGGAATCACCCCTCCACTTT.

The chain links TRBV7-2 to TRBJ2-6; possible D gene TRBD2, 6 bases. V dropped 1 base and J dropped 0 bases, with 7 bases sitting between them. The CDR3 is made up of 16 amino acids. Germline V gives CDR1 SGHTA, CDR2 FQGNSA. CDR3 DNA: TGTGCCAGCAGCTTAGACGGGAGCTCTGGGGCCAACGTCCTGACTTTC. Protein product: CASSLDGSSGANVLTF.

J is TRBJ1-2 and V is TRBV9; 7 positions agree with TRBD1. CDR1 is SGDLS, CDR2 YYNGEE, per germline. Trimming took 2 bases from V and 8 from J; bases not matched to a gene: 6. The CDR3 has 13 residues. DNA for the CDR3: TGTGCCAGCAGCGTCCCAGGGGGGCGAGGCTACACCTTC. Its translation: CASSVPGGRGYTF. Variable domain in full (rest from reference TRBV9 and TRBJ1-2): DSGVTQTPKHLITATGQRVTLRCSPRSGDLSVYWYQQSLDQGLQFLIQYYNGEERAKGNILERFSAQQFPDLHSELNLSSLELGDSALYFCASSVPGGRGYTFGSGTRLTVV.

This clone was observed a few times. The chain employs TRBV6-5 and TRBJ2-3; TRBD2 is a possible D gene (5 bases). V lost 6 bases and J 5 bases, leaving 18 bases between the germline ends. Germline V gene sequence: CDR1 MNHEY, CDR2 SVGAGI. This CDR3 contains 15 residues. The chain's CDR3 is CASRRLAGVGDTQYF. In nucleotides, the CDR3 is TGTGCCAGCAGGCGGCTAGCAGGAGTCGGAGATACGCAGTATTTT.